These 17 T cell receptor beta chains were sequenced from one sample in a study of early T cells in non-severe SARS-CoV-2 infection. TCRdb fed the 5' RACE reads into MiXCR, producing one record per CDR3 protein. Of approximately 70,000 distinct CDR3 sequences listed, 12% are singletons. The material sequenced was whole blood, taken at baseline. These receptors came from an adult who was a healthcare worker with PCR-confirmed SARS-CoV-2 infection or an uninfected control (not recorded which).

The chain carries TRBV7-9 and TRBJ2-1; 9 bases are shared with TRBD1. The germline CDR1 and CDR2 sequences are SEHNR and FQNEAQ (reference sequence). V shed 6 bases and J 1 base; nucleotides not matched to a gene: 4. The CDR3 is 15 amino acids. CDR3 DNA sequence: TGTGCCAGCAGGCGGGACAGGGCTTCCTACAATGAGCAGTTCTTC. As protein: CASRRDRASYNEQFF.

In this sample, this clonotype turned up many times. The chain couples TRBV28 to TRBJ1-5; 7 bases are a match to TRBD1. V dropped 0 bases and J dropped 4; count of bases not matched to a gene: 0. This CDR3 comprises 14 residues. From germline, CDR1 is MDHEN and CDR2 SYDVKM. Written as DNA, the CDR3 is TGTGCCAGCAGTTTATGGACAGGGAATCAGCCCCAGCATTTT. Protein: CASSLWTGNQPQHF.

This clonotype occurred a few times. The chain links TRBV19 to TRBJ2-2, with D hard to call. V was clipped by 7 bases and J by 2 bases, with 17 bases between them. CDR3 length: 16 amino acids. Germline assignment: CDR1 LNHDA and CDR2 SQIVND (reference sequence). The CDR3 loop is CASTAVPLPNTGELFF. The DNA of the CDR3 is TGTGCCAGTACCGCGGTTCCACTTCCCAACACCGGGGAGCTGTTTTTT.

This clonotype was seen only a few times. The rearrangement uses TRBV28 and TRBJ1-3, with 7 bases identical to TRBD1. V was clipped by 6 bases and J by 0 bases; unmatched bases: 5. Germline assignment: CDR1 MDHEN and CDR2 SYDVKM. The CDR3 is 15 amino acids. CDR3 sequence: CASSYRTGSGNTIYF. The CDR3 DNA sequence: TGTGCCAGCAGCTACCGGACAGGCTCTGGAAACACCATATATTTT.

The chain recombines TRBV27 with TRBJ1-5; D unclear. The CDR3 consists of 16 residues. Germline CDR1 is MNHEY and CDR2 is SMNVEV (reference sequence). The V end lost 6 bases, the J end lost 2 bases, and 17 bases lay between the germline ends. CDR3 loop: CASRTHLTDGNQPQHF. CDR3 nucleotide sequence: TGTGCCAGCAGAACTCACCTCACAGACGGCAATCAGCCCCAGCATTTT.

This clonotype was seen repeatedly, ten times or more. The chain links TRBV5-1 to TRBJ1-1; D remains ambiguous. The CDR3 covers 15 residues. Germline CDR1 reads SGHRS; CDR2 reads YFSETQ. The germline V and J ends were trimmed by 0 bases and 0 bases, with 9 bases remaining between them. CDR3 sequence (DNA): TGCGCCAGCAGCTTGGATCCAGGAATGAACACTGAAGCTTTCTTT. Encoded protein: CASSLDPGMNTEAFF.

This clonotype was counted only a few times. The J gene is TRBJ2-3, the V gene TRBV2; no firm D call. Germline CDR1 is SNHLY and CDR2 is FYNNEI. The CDR3 runs 14 residues. Deletions cut 6 bases from V and 1 base from J, with 11 bases between. DNA for the CDR3: TGTGCCAGCAGCGCCGTTTTGGGCACAGATACGCAGTATTTT. Translation: CASSAVLGTDTQYF.

This clonotype was seen more than once but under ten times. The chain couples TRBV11-2 to TRBJ2-1; D is unclear. Between the trimmed V and J ends, which lost 0 bases and 0 bases, there was a span of 6 bases. Germline V gene data show CDR1 as SGHAT and CDR2 as FQNNGV. CDR3 length: 15 residues. The CDR3 DNA follows: TGTGCCAGCAGCTTAGATCGGGTCTCCTACAATGAGCAGTTCTTC. It yields the protein CASSLDRVSYNEQFF.

This clonotype was recorded a few times. This chain links TRBV6-1 with TRBJ2-7; D is perhaps TRBD2 (6 bases). The V end was cut by 3 bases, the J end by 7 bases, with 16 bases between. The CDR3 covers 14 residues. The germline V gene encodes CDR1 MNHNS and CDR2 SASEGT. The CDR3 DNA reads as TGTGCCAGCAGTGAGACGCGGGCTGGGAGGGAGCAGTACTTC. Amino acids: CASSETRAGREQYF.

The chain joins TRBV4-2 to TRBJ2-3, with D possibly being TRBD2 (6 bases). Germline V CDR1 and CDR2: LGHNA, YNFKEQ. The V and J ends lost 0 bases and 0 bases respectively, with 13 bases between them. The CDR3 contains 17 residues. The CDR3 DNA is TGTGCCAGCAGCCAAGAACGAGCGGGCCCTAGCACAGATACGCAGTATTTT. Amino acids: CASSQERAGPSTDTQYF.

This clonotype was observed a handful of times. V and J are TRBV3-1 and TRBJ1-1, with D uncertain. V was trimmed by 4 bases and J by 8 bases, leaving 20 bases between them. The CDR3 extends over 15 amino acids. Germline V CDR1 and CDR2: LGHDT, YNNKEL (reference sequence). CDR3: CASSPQYQARYEAFF. The CDR3, as DNA: TGTGCCAGCAGCCCGCAGTACCAGGCACGATACGAAGCTTTCTTT.

The V gene is TRBV28, the J gene TRBJ1-1; TRBD1 matches at 8 bases. Per the germline V gene, CDR1 is MDHEN and CDR2 is SYDVKM. Trimming cost V 5 bases and J 3 bases; bases outside gene matches: 11. The CDR3 length is 16 residues. Here the CDR3 DNA reads TGTGCCAGCAGTACCTCAGGGGGCGCAAGGGACACTGAAGCTTTCTTT. It specifies CASSTSGGARDTEAFF. The complete variable domain, with remaining parts taken from reference TRBV28 and TRBJ1-1, reads DVKVTQSSRYLVKRTGEKVFLECVQDMDHENMFWYRQDPGLGLRLIYFSYDVKMKEKGDIPEGYSVSREKKERFSLILESASTNQTSMYLCASSTSGGARDTEAFFGQGTRLTVV.

Only one count was recorded for this clonotype. CDR3 nucleotides: TGCGCCAGCAGCCAAGATCCTGGGAGGGGCAATGAGCAGTTCTTC. Protein product: CASSQDPGRGNEQFF. This chain connects TRBV4-3 to TRBJ2-1; 7 nucleotides agree with TRBD2. With V trimmed by 0 bases and J by 6 bases, 5 bases remained unmatched. Germline CDR1 LGHNA, CDR2 YSLEER. This CDR3 comprises 15 residues.

This clonotype was observed a few times. The chain couples TRBV20-1 to TRBJ2-6; no clear D. Between the trimmed V and J ends, which lost 2 bases and 0 bases, there was a span of 8 bases. Per the germline V gene, CDR1 is DFQATT and CDR2 is SNEGSKA (reference sequence). The CDR3 is 15 residues long. CDR3 sequence reads: CSARRLNSGANVLTF. The CDR3, as DNA: TGCAGTGCTAGAAGACTTAACTCTGGGGCCAACGTCCTGACTTTC.

This clonotype occurred many times. V is TRBV6-2 or TRBV6-3 and J is TRBJ2-7; the D gene could be TRBD1 or TRBD2 (6 bases each). The CDR3 spans 14 residues. V shed 1 base and J shed 2 bases, with 9 bases lying between them. Germline-derived CDR1 and CDR2 are MNHEY and SVGEGT. As DNA, the CDR3 is TGTGCCAGCAGTTACTTGGGGGGCACCTACGAGCAGTACTTC. It translates to CASSYLGGTYEQYF.

The genes are TRBV5-1 and TRBJ2-1, with 9 bases aligning to TRBD1. The V gene end was trimmed by 4 bases and the J gene end by 5 bases; junction bases not matched to a gene: 4. Germline V CDR1 and CDR2: SGHRS, YFSETQ. This CDR3 contains 14 residues. CDR3 sequence (DNA): TGCGCCAGCAGCCCCCGACAGGGGGACAATGAGCAGTTCTTC. It codes for CASSPRQGDNEQFF. The full variable domain, completed using reference TRBV5-1 and TRBJ2-1, is KAGVTQTPRYLIKTRGQQVTLSCSPISGHRSVSWYQQTPGQGLQFLFEYFSETQRNKGNFPGRFSGRQFSNSRSEMNVSTLELGDSALYLCASSPRQGDNEQFFGPGTRLTVL.

The rearrangement links TRBV20-1 to TRBJ2-5, with 7 bases aligning to TRBD1. The germline V gene encodes CDR1 DFQATT and CDR2 SNEGSKA (reference sequence). This CDR3 contains 12 residues. V gave up 2 bases and J gave up 4 bases; unmatched junction bases: 1. CDR3 protein: CSARKGAETQYF. CDR3 bases: TGCAGTGCTAGAAAGGGGGCAGAGACCCAGTACTTC.